The 9 T cell receptor beta chains below come from one sample, sequenced in a study of CD8 T cells in ankylosing spondylitis. TCRdb re-derived calls from the 5' RACE reads in MiXCR, one entry per CDR3 protein. The sample has 200,000 to 250,000 distinct CDR3 sequences, 9.5% to 12% seen once. What was sequenced was blood, either unsorted or a sorted T cell fraction (not recorded which). The receptors were gathered from a male donor with ankylosing spondylitis or in good health (not recorded which).

The sample holds many counts of this clonotype. The chain recombines TRBV6-6 with TRBJ2-5; no definite D call. The germline V and J ends were trimmed by 4 bases and 5 bases, with 5 bases remaining between them. This CDR3 contains 11 residues. In germline, CDR1 is MNHNY, CDR2 SVGAGI (reference sequence). The CDR3 DNA reads as TGTGCCAGCAGTTCCTGGGAGACCCAGTACTTC. It codes for CASSSWETQYF.

In its sample, this clonotype was seen many times. This chain joins TRBV9 and TRBJ1-6; possibly TRBD1 for D (5 bases). The length of the CDR3 is 14 residues. V was pared by 5 bases and J by 6 bases, with 12 bases between. From germline, CDR1 is SGDLS and CDR2 YYNGEE. The CDR3 loop is CASSVEGFNSPLHF. CDR3 coding DNA: TGTGCCAGCAGTGTCGAGGGGTTTAATTCACCCCTCCACTTT.

Ten or more counts support this clonotype. The chain links TRBV6-5 to TRBJ2-7; TRBD2 matches 9 bases. The V gene end was trimmed by 4 bases and the J gene end by 2 bases; junction bases not matched to a gene: 9. CDR1 is MNHEY, CDR2 SVGAGI, per germline. The CDR3 runs to 16 residues. The CDR3: CASSSQTGGGAYEQYF. The CDR3, as DNA: TGTGCCAGCAGTTCCCAAACTGGCGGGGGGGCCTACGAGCAGTACTTC.

A few counts support this clonotype. The V call is TRBV10-3, the J call TRBJ2-2; TRBD2 agrees at 12 bases. Germline loops: CDR1 ENHRY, CDR2 SYGVKD. Losses at the gene ends were 2 bases for V and 6 bases for J; bases not matched to a gene: 7. The CDR3 is 17 residues long. This chain's CDR3 is CAISEGTSGLGAGELFF. CDR3 in DNA: TGTGCCATCAGTGAGGGGACTAGCGGGCTTGGGGCCGGGGAGCTGTTTTTT.

This clonotype was counted a few times. The rearrangement uses TRBV7-2 and TRBJ2-1; D perhaps matches TRBD2 (5 bases). V was shortened by 1 base and J by 9 bases, with 16 bases between the two germline ends. CDR3 length equals 15 residues. Per germline, CDR1 SGHTA and CDR2 FQGNSA. The CDR3 DNA is TGTGCCAGCAGCTTAGGACCGGGGTTTGAGAGTGAGCAGTTCTTC. This encodes CASSLGPGFESEQFF.

This clonotype appeared a few times. The chain carries TRBV7-8 and TRBJ1-4, with 7 bases that match TRBD1. The germline V gene encodes CDR1 SGHVS and CDR2 FQNEAQ. The CDR3 extends over 16 amino acids. V dropped 5 bases and J dropped 6; count of bases not matched to a gene: 12. The CDR3 DNA is TGTGCCAGCAGCCCGCTTAGGGACAGTAGGCATGAAAAACTGTTTTTT. It specifies CASSPLRDSRHEKLFF. Full variable domain (remainder filled in from reference TRBV7-8 and TRBJ1-4): GAGVSQSPRYKVAKRGQDVALRCDPISGHVSLFWYQQALGQGPEFLTYFQNEAQLDKSGLPSDRFFAERPEGSVSTLKIQRTQQEDSAVYLCASSPLRDSRHEKLFFGSGTQLSVL.

This clonotype was picked up many times. The gene calls are TRBV7-9 and TRBJ1-2; D not resolved. The germline CDR1 and CDR2 sequences are SEHNR and FQNEAQ (reference sequence). The CDR3 covers 14 residues. Trimming removed 6 bases at V and 8 bases at J, with 19 bases between. The CDR3: CASRPGRRSGGYTF. Written as DNA, the CDR3 is TGTGCCAGCAGACCTGGGAGGCGGAGCGGCGGCTACACCTTC.

In this sample, this clonotype turned up many times. The chain joins TRBV7-8 to TRBJ2-1; 10 bases fit TRBD1. Per germline, CDR1 SGHVS and CDR2 FQNEAQ. This CDR3 is built from 14 residues. Trimming at V came to 6 bases and at J to 4 bases, leaving 3 bases not matched to a gene. The CDR3: CASRGQGPYNEQFF. The DNA for the CDR3 is TGTGCCAGCAGGGGACAGGGGCCTTACAATGAGCAGTTCTTC. The variable domain in full, completed from reference TRBV7-8 and TRBJ2-1, reads GAGVSQSPRYKVAKRGQDVALRCDPISGHVSLFWYQQALGQGPEFLTYFQNEAQLDKSGLPSDRFFAERPEGSVSTLKIQRTQQEDSAVYLCASRGQGPYNEQFFGPGTRLTVL.

In this sample, this clonotype turned up many times. The genes are TRBV20-1 and TRBJ1-5, with TRBD1 as a possible D gene (6 bases). This CDR3 spans 14 amino acids. Germline V gene lookup returns CDR1 DFQATT and CDR2 SNEGSKA (reference sequence). V was clipped by 6 bases and J by 2 bases, with 14 bases between them. The CDR3 sequence: CSAERGGGNQPQHF. Written as DNA, the CDR3 is TGCAGTGCCGAAAGGGGGGGTGGCAATCAGCCCCAGCATTTT.